This T cell receptor beta chain derives from a study of beta chain features in type 1 diabetes. General observations from the study: All four CD4+ subsets from Type 1 diabetes patients carried moderately but significantly shorter TCRB CDR3s.

Germline CDR1 GTSNPN, CDR2 SVGIG (reference sequence). Deletions cut 6 bases from V and 5 bases from J, with 4 bases between. The CDR3 contains 10 residues. TCRB transcripts that were expressed got sequenced, as all of the isolated RNA had been reverse transcribed. It was found that naive, central memory and regulatory T cell samples averaged about 3.5 million reads. Sequencing used immunoSEQ multiplex PCR; TCRdb keeps in-frame clones, though not all of them. The data contain roughly 700,000 clones, 13% of them seen just once; the ten biggest clones take up around 0.022%. This clone was seen a few times. Its antigen remains unknown. Staining for CD45RO/CCR7/CD25/CD127/CD95/CD27 allowed sorting of CD4+ naive, central memory, regulatory and stem cell-like memory cells.

This TCR derives from a man aged 18 to 30 with type 1 diabetes. The rearrangement uses TRBV30 and TRBJ1-4; D ambiguous. The sequenced material came from naive CD4+ T cells from blood. CDR3 nucleotide sequence: TGTGCCTGTCGGAATGAAAAACTGTTTTTT. Translated: CACRNEKLFF.